This T cell receptor (beta chain) was recorded in a study of vaccination and CD4 T cells after COVID-19. Study background: Two doses of either BNT162b2 or mRNA-1273 vaccine were given to participants. The authors used overlapping spike peptides from SARS-CoV-2, HCoV-NL63, HCoV-OC43 and HCoV-229E to stimulate cells. The study, taken as a whole, reports: Spike mono-reactivity held for 304 of 307 vaccine-specific clones in convalescent patients.

The CDR3 spans 15 residues. V lost 11 bases, J lost 2 bases, and 9 bases stayed unmatched. CDR1 and CDR2 (germline): LNHDA, SQIVND (reference sequence). The treatment denotes: approximately 9-day PBMC culture with coronavirus spike peptide pools or control peptides (ViraFEST assay). With the Oncomine TCR Beta short-read assay, DNA from cultured CD4+ T cells was sequenced. In TCRdb, the PCR reads were re-called with MiXCR into one record per CDR3 protein. The sample consists of over 13,000 distinct CDR3 sequences, 45% to 70% of them appearing once. Comments on this clonotype: Its antigen remains unidentified.

The receptor's source is a human donor who had recovered from COVID-19. Sequencing used CD4+ T cells from blood, cultured in vitro, obtained before SARS-CoV-2 vaccination. V gene TRBV19 combines with J gene TRBJ1-5; TRBD1 agrees at 10 bases. The CDR3 DNA sequence: TGTGCCGGAGGCCGGGACAGGGGAGGCAATCAGCCCCAGCATTTT. Protein sequence: CAGGRDRGGNQPQHF.